These 26 T cell receptor beta chains originate from one sample sequenced in a study of T cells of healthy individuals. Via MiXCR, TCRdb re-called the 5' RACE reads, giving one row per CDR3 protein. The sample lists 100,000 or so distinct CDR3 sequences; approximately 18% were seen once. These receptors came from a human donor in good health.

This clonotype was seen many times. The chain employs TRBV6-5 and TRBJ2-3, with D tentatively TRBD1 (5 bases). The CDR3 consists of 16 residues. Trimming shortened V by 6 bases and J by 6 bases, and 22 bases separated the two germline ends. The germline V gene has CDR1 MNHEY and CDR2 SVGAGI. Here the CDR3 reads CASSYQGARSVDTQYF. CDR3 in DNA: TGTGCCAGCAGCTACCAGGGCGCTAGATCCGTGGATACGCAGTATTTT.

This clonotype appeared many times. In DNA, the CDR3 is TGTGCCAGCAGTTTGAGGGTAAATGGCTACACCTTC. Translation: CASSLRVNGYTF. The V and J genes are TRBV28 and TRBJ1-2, with D unclear. The germline V and J ends were trimmed by 3 bases and 6 bases, with 8 bases remaining between them. The CDR3 runs 12 residues. The V gene's germline CDR1 is MDHEN and CDR2 SYDVKM.

Many counts were recorded for this clonotype. This rearrangement joins TRBV7-9 to TRBJ2-3, with 7 bases identical to TRBD2. The germline V gene has CDR1 SEHNR and CDR2 FQNEAQ (reference sequence). V lost 11 bases, J lost 0 bases, and 5 bases stayed unmatched. The CDR3 covers 13 residues. The CDR3 DNA reads as TGTGCCGGAACAGCGGGGAGCACAGATACGCAGTATTTT. Translation: CAGTAGSTDTQYF.

This clonotype has only a few counts. V is TRBV18 and J is TRBJ2-2; 8 nucleotides agree with TRBD1. The CDR3 has 15 residues. In germline, CDR1 is KGHSH, CDR2 LQKENI. The V gene end was trimmed by 3 bases and the J gene end by 5 bases; junction bases not matched to a gene: 5. For the CDR3, the DNA is TGTGCCAGCTCACCTGGGACAGGACTGACCGGGGAGCTGTTTTTT. Encoded protein: CASSPGTGLTGELFF. The full variable domain, rest sourced from reference TRBV18 and TRBJ2-2, is NAGVMQNPRHLVRRRGQEARLRCSPMKGHSHVYWYRQLPEEGLKFMVYLQKENIIDESGMPKERFSAEFPKEGPSILRIQQVVRGDSAAYFCASSPGTGLTGELFFGEGSRLTVL.

V and J are TRBV28 and TRBJ1-2; tentatively, D is TRBD1 (6 bases). CDR3 length: 12 residues. Germline CDR1 MDHEN, CDR2 SYDVKM. Trimming removed 11 bases at V and 8 bases at J, with 18 bases between. The chain's CDR3 is CASRGPAGGYTF. In DNA, the CDR3 is TGTGCCTCTCGGGGGCCCGCAGGGGGCTACACCTTC.

The table lists this clonotype with many counts. The genes are TRBV15 and TRBJ2-7; D unresolved. V lost 0 bases, J lost 1 base, and 4 bases lay in between. Germline values: CDR1 LNHNV, CDR2 YYDKDF (reference sequence). This CDR3 spans 13 amino acids. This chain's CDR3 is CATSREMSYEQYF. The DNA of the CDR3 is TGTGCCACCAGCAGAGAGATGTCCTACGAGCAGTACTTC.

The rearrangement uses TRBV7-3 and TRBJ1-2, with no clear D. CDR3 length equals 13 residues. Germline CDR1 and CDR2: SGHTA and FQGTGA. V shed 5 bases and J shed 2 bases, with 9 bases lying between them. The CDR3 loop is CASSPVPNYGYTF. As DNA, the CDR3 is TGTGCCAGCAGCCCCGTCCCCAACTATGGCTACACCTTC. Combining the CDR3 with reference TRBV7-3 and TRBJ1-2 gives the whole variable domain GAGVSQTPSNKVTEKGKYVELRCDPISGHTALYWYRQSLGQGPEFLIYFQGTGAADDSGLPNDRFFAVRPEGSVSTLKIQRTERGDSAVYLCASSPVPNYGYTFGSGTRLTVV.

V is TRBV28 and J is TRBJ1-4; D ambiguous. This CDR3 contains 14 residues. V lost 3 bases and J lost 7, with 12 bases in between. Germline V CDR1 and CDR2: MDHEN, SYDVKM. The CDR3 bases are TGTGCCAGCAGTTTGCGGGGTGGGAGTGAAAAACTGTTTTTT. Protein product: CASSLRGGSEKLFF.

This sequence joins TRBV7-2 and TRBJ2-3, with D hard to call. The CDR3 spans 13 residues. The V end lost 4 bases, the J end lost 2 bases, and 7 bases lay between the germline ends. Germline loops: CDR1 SGHTA, CDR2 FQGNSA. CDR3 sequence: CASSSDTTDTQYF. In DNA form, the CDR3 reads TGTGCCAGCAGCTCCGATACCACAGATACGCAGTATTTT.

This clonotype was picked up a small number of times. The CDR3 bases are TGTGCCAGTAGTATTTGGGTCGGGGAGGCGAAGCCCCAGCATTTT. This codes for CASSIWVGEAKPQHF. The chain has TRBV19 and TRBJ1-5; D call uncertain. V lost 3 bases, J lost 8 bases, and 17 bases lay in between. This CDR3 region has 15 residues. Per germline, CDR1 LNHDA and CDR2 SQIVND (reference sequence).

V gene TRBV5-1 combines with J gene TRBJ2-3, with 8 bases aligning to TRBD2. Germline V lookup: CDR1 SGHRS, CDR2 YFSETQ. The CDR3 runs 15 residues. J was trimmed by 4 bases and V by 4 bases; bases with no gene match: 8. The CDR3 coding sequence is TGCGCCAGCAGCGGAATCTCGGGGGGGCCAGATACGCAGTATTTT. It is translated as CASSGISGGPDTQYF.

The chain has TRBV6-6 and TRBJ1-5, with TRBD1 matching 10 bases. The CDR3 consists of 21 residues. The V gene's germline CDR1 is MNHNY and CDR2 SVGAGI (reference sequence). Trimming removed 5 bases from V and 1 base from J; junction bases left unmatched: 20. The CDR3 here is CASSPFQWGTGAAESNQPQHF. The DNA of the CDR3 is TGTGCCAGCAGTCCTTTCCAATGGGGGACAGGGGCTGCGGAGAGCAATCAGCCCCAGCATTTT.

The chain couples TRBV7-9 to TRBJ2-7, with D unclear. CDR1 is SEHNR, CDR2 FQNEAQ, per germline (reference sequence). This CDR3 is built from 15 residues. The V gene lost 0 bases and the J gene lost 0 bases, with 9 bases spanning the gap. The CDR3 region is CASSLAGFYSYEQYF. CDR3 sequence (DNA): TGTGCCAGCAGCTTAGCAGGATTCTACTCCTACGAGCAGTACTTC.

This clonotype was seen only once. V and J are TRBV7-2 and TRBJ2-7; 11 nucleotides line up with TRBD1. Germline CDR1 SGHTA, CDR2 FQGNSA. This CDR3 is built from 13 residues. J was trimmed by 9 bases and V by 4 bases; bases with no gene match: 5. The CDR3 DNA reads as TGTGCCAGCAGCTGGGACAGGGGGTCCCCGCAGTACTTC. This gives the protein CASSWDRGSPQYF.

This clonotype was seen a handful of times. The V gene is TRBV12-3 or TRBV12-4, the J gene TRBJ2-1; D is perhaps TRBD2 (5 bases). This CDR3 is 12 amino acids long. Trimming cost V 7 bases and J 10 bases, with 14 bases left between them. CDR3 amino acids: CASNRMGGEQFF. The CDR3 DNA is TGTGCCAGCAACCGAATGGGCGGGGAGCAGTTCTTC.

The chain carries TRBV3-1 and TRBJ1-2, with 7 nucleotides matching TRBD1. Unmatched junction bases numbered 8, after V lost 2 bases and J lost 2 bases. The CDR3 length is 16 residues. Per germline, CDR1 LGHDT and CDR2 YNNKEL (reference sequence). CDR3 bases: TGTGCCAGCAGCCAACGGCCGGGACAGATCAACTATGGCTACACCTTC. This sequence encodes CASSQRPGQINYGYTF.

This clonotype was detected ten times or more. The J gene is TRBJ2-1, the V gene TRBV28, with no clear D. Germline V gives CDR1 MDHEN, CDR2 SYDVKM. Deletions cut 6 bases from V and 4 bases from J, with 16 bases between. This CDR3 is 15 amino acids long. The CDR3 DNA sequence: TGTGCCAGCAGCCAAACGCCAAAGGGATACAATGAGCAGTTCTTC. Amino acid sequence: CASSQTPKGYNEQFF.

This chain connects TRBV7-9 to TRBJ2-2; 8 nucleotides align to TRBD2. The V gene end was trimmed by 5 bases and the J gene end by 5 bases; junction bases not matched to a gene: 7. The CDR3 contains 15 residues. Germline assignment: CDR1 SEHNR and CDR2 FQNEAQ (reference sequence). In DNA form, the CDR3 reads TGTGCCAGCAGCAGCCGGGGACTAGGAACCGGGGAGCTGTTTTTT. It yields the protein CASSSRGLGTGELFF.

The rearrangement links TRBV6-1 to TRBJ2-5; TRBD1 matches at 10 bases. Germline values: CDR1 MNHNS, CDR2 SASEGT. V lost 9 bases to trimming and J lost 3 bases; unmatched junction nucleotides: 4. The CDR3 covers 13 residues. The CDR3 nucleotides read TGTGCCAGTCCTGGGACAGGGGAAGAGACCCAGTACTTC. Protein sequence: CASPGTGEETQYF.

V usage is TRBV7-6 and J usage is TRBJ2-3; D not resolved. The V end was cut by 0 bases, the J end by 6 bases, with 7 bases between. Germline CDR1 reads SGHVS; CDR2 reads FNYEAQ. The CDR3 consists of 13 residues. CDR3 amino acids: CASSLAGLDTQYF. CDR3 DNA: TGTGCCAGCAGCTTAGCTGGTCTGGATACGCAGTATTTT.

This clonotype was picked up many times. The CDR3 is CASSQDPGGESYEQYF. CDR3 coding DNA: TGCGCCAGCAGCCAAGATCCCGGAGGGGAATCCTACGAGCAGTACTTC. The gene calls are TRBV4-3 and TRBJ2-7; maybe TRBD2 (6 bases). Germline CDR1 is LGHNA and CDR2 is YSLEER. CDR3 length: 16 amino acids. The V gene lost 0 bases and the J gene lost 1 base, with 13 bases spanning the gap.

There are many counts of this clonotype. This chain joins TRBV6-1 and TRBJ2-1, with D tentatively TRBD1 (5 bases). The CDR3 consists of 12 residues. The V and J ends lost 3 bases and 10 bases respectively, with 10 bases between them. Germline V gene lookup returns CDR1 MNHNS and CDR2 SASEGT. The CDR3 reads CASSDWGREQFF. The CDR3 region has the DNA TGTGCCAGCAGTGACTGGGGCAGAGAGCAGTTCTTC.

DNA of the CDR3: TGTGCCAGCAGCTTAAGTTCGGGGAAAGGCGAGCAGTACTTC. Amino acid sequence: CASSLSSGKGEQYF. The chain recombines TRBV11-2 with TRBJ2-7; maybe TRBD2 (5 bases). CDR3 length: 14 amino acids. The V and J ends lost 2 bases and 6 bases respectively, with 14 bases between them. The V gene's germline CDR1 is SGHAT and CDR2 FQNNGV. Based on the CDR3 plus reference TRBV11-2 and TRBJ2-7, the full variable domain is EAGVAQSPRYKIIEKRQSVAFWCNPISGHATLYWYQQILGQGPKLLIQFQNNGVVDDSQLPKDRFSAERLKGVDSTLKIQPAKLEDSAVYLCASSLSSGKGEQYFGPGTRLTVT.

This clonotype appeared many times. V is TRBV18 and J is TRBJ1-1, with D possibly matching TRBD1 (5 bases). CDR3 length: 16 residues. The germline V gene has CDR1 KGHSH and CDR2 LQKENI. V was cut by 4 bases and J by 4 bases, with 19 bases left in between. Here the CDR3 reads CASSRRDVKGGTEAFF. In nucleotides, the CDR3 is TGTGCCAGCTCACGACGGGACGTTAAAGGTGGCACTGAAGCTTTCTTT.

This clonotype turned up a few times. The rearrangement links TRBV7-8 to TRBJ1-6, with D tentatively TRBD1 (5 bases). Germline V gives CDR1 SGHVS, CDR2 FQNEAQ. Trimming left V 5 bases short and J 7 bases short, with 9 bases between. The CDR3 sequence is 13 residues long. The CDR3 here is CASSPRQNSPLHF. In DNA, the CDR3 is TGTGCCAGCAGCCCACGACAGAATTCACCCCTCCACTTT.

The chain couples TRBV20-1 to TRBJ2-7; no reliable D call. The V gene lost 0 bases and the J gene lost 6 bases, with 6 bases spanning the gap. Germline V gene sequence: CDR1 DFQATT, CDR2 SNEGSKA (reference sequence). The length of the CDR3 is 11 residues. The CDR3 region has the DNA TGCAGTGCTAGAGAACGGCTCGAGCAGTACTTC. Encoded protein: CSARERLEQYF.